Listed below are T cell receptor beta chains from one sample, sequenced in a study of T cells in Graves' hyperthyroidism and ophthalmopathy. TCRdb analysed the multiplex PCR reads with MiXCR anew, one entry per CDR3 protein. The sample has more than 500,000 distinct CDR3 sequences, about 14% seen once. Sequencing input: blood. All receptors come from a middle-aged woman with Graves' ophthalmopathy. Each CDR3 is given with its conserved first and last residue. Fields, in order: V gene, CDR3 protein.

>TRBV18
CASSHRDGYYEQYF
>TRBV10-3
CAISVDRGSYEQYF
>TRBV19
CASSPGQGGFYEQYF
>TRBV11-2
CASSLRTSGRALETQYF
>TRBV28
CASSSYHREGSSYEQYF
>TRBV19
CASSALTSREQYF
>TRBV7-8
CASSFSGQGRQPQHF
>TRBV28
CASSGGGAVNQPQHF
>TRBV6-1
CASSARTGASNQPQHF
>TRBV27
CASRGLMMTGELFF
>TRBV19
CASSIQGANGGYTF
>TRBV12-3/TRBV12-4
CASARGSITYEQYF
>TRBV12-3/TRBV12-4
CASSSTGPSNQPQHF
>TRBV9
CASTTYGGRGYTF
>TRBV6-1
CASRGPGGDAQYF
>TRBV10-3
CAISGGRGDTQYF
>TRBV29-1
CSVEPPDREGYTF
>TRBV11-2
CASSLFGGGNTEAFF
>TRBV28
CASSFADRAGANVLTF
>TRBV11-1
CASSSPRGTGGLGTEAFF
>TRBV24-1
CATSDVGLAGYTGELFF
>TRBV6-2/TRBV6-3
CASSYVDRRNYGYTF
>TRBV28
CASSPLQPGGGELFF
>TRBV7-9
CASSSRLETQYF
>TRBV6-5
CASSRGNTIYF
>TRBV7-3
CASSLQGTGNTGELFF
>TRBV5-1
CASSPDYTNTGELFF
>TRBV6-2/TRBV6-3
CASRASGLAGAETQYF
>TRBV5-1
CASSLLAGSPLHF
>TRBV28
CASSLDGLLEQYF
>TRBV7-2
CASSPSKGPETQYF
>TRBV27
CASSFGGVRSPLHF
>TRBV13
CASSELGTRGYTF
>TRBV12-3/TRBV12-4
CASSSLGPWETQYF
>TRBV29-1
CSVELFQGANQPQHF
>TRBV6-1
CASSIRTGDQTQYF
>TRBV6-1
CASSSLGDGVKNIQYF
>TRBV28
CASSFDRGHGYTF